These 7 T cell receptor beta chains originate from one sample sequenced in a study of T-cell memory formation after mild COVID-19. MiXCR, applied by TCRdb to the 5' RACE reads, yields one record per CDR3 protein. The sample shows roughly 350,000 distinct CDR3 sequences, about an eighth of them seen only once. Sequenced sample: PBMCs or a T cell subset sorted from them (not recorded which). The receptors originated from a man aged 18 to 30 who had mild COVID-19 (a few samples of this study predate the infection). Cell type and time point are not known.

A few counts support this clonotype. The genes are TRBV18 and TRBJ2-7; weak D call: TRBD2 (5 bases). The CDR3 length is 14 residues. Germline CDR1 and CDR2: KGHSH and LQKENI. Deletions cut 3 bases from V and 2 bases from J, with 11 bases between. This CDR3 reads CASSPGGSAYEQYF. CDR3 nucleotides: TGTGCCAGCTCACCGGGTGGGAGCGCCTACGAGCAGTACTTC.

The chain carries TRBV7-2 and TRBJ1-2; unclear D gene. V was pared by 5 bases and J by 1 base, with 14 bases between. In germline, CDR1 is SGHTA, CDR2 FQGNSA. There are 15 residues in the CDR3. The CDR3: CASSADSADNYGYTF. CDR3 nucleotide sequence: TGTGCCAGCAGCGCTGATTCTGCAGATAACTATGGCTACACCTTC.

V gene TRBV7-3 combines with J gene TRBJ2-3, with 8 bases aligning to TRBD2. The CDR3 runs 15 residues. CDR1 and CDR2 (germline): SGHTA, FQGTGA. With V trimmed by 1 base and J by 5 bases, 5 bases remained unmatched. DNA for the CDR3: TGTGCCAGCAGCTTAAGAGCGGGGGCGAAAGATACGCAGTATTTT. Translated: CASSLRAGAKDTQYF.

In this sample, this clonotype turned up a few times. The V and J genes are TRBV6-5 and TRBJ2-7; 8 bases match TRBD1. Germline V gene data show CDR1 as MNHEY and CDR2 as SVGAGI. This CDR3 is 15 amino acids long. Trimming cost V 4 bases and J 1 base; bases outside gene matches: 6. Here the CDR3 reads CASSSINRGSYEQYV. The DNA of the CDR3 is TGTGCCAGCAGTTCCATTAACAGGGGGTCCTACGAGCAGTACGTC.

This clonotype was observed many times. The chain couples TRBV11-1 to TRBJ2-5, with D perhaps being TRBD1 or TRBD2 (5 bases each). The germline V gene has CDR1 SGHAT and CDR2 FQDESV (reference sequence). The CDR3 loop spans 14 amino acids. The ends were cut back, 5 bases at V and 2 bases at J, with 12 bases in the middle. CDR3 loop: CASSATGTQETQYF. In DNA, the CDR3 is TGTGCCAGCAGCGCTACCGGGACGCAAGAGACCCAGTACTTC.

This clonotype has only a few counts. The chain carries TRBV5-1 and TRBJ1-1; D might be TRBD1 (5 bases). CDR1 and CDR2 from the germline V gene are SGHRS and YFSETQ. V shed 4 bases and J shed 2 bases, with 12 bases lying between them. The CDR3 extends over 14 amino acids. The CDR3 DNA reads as TGCGCCAGCAGCCCCTCGACAGCTAACACTGAAGCTTTCTTT. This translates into CASSPSTANTEAFF. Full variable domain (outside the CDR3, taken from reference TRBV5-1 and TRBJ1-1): KAGVTQTPRYLIKTRGQQVTLSCSPISGHRSVSWYQQTPGQGLQFLFEYFSETQRNKGNFPGRFSGRQFSNSRSEMNVSTLELGDSALYLCASSPSTANTEAFFGQGTRLTVV.

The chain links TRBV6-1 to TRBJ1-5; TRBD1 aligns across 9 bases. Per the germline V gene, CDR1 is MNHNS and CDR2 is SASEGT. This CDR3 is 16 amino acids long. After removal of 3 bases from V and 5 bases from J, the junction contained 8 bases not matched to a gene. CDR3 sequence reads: CASSDPGQGRDQPQHF. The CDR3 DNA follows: TGTGCCAGCAGTGACCCCGGACAGGGGAGGGATCAGCCCCAGCATTTT.